A single sample gave rise to the 4 T cell receptor beta chains below, sequenced in a study of neoadjuvant anti-PD-1 for oral cavity cancer. Profiled with immunoSEQ multiplex PCR; TCRdb holds only in-frame clones, not every one. The table has approximately 23,000 clones, roughly 45% seen once; the top ten hold around 38%. Time point: after neoadjuvant nivolumab, at surgical resection. Sequenced here: tumor tissue, sampled after nivolumab (anti-PD-1) treatment. Receptors originate from a person between 35 and 79 years old with oral cavity squamous cell carcinoma.

This chain links TRBV7-3 with TRBJ1-6; maybe TRBD1 (5 bases). This CDR3 comprises 14 residues. Germline-derived CDR1 and CDR2 are SGHTA and FQGTGA. Deletions cut 2 bases from V and 5 bases from J, with 7 bases between. The CDR3 nucleotides are TGTGCCAGCAGCTTAGGGGGTAATAATTCACCCCTCCACTTT. Its protein product is CASSLGGNNSPLHF. Using reference TRBV7-3 and TRBJ1-6 for the parts outside the CDR3, the full variable domain is GAGVSQTPSNKVTEKGKYVELRCDPISGHTALYWYRQSLGQGPEFLIYFQGTGAADDSGLPNDRFFAVRPEGSVSTLKIQRTERGDSAVYLCASSLGGNNSPLHFGNGTRLTVT.

This chain links TRBV7-2 with TRBJ2-5, with D perhaps matching TRBD2 (6 bases). The V gene lost 1 base and the J gene lost 0 bases, with 15 bases spanning the gap. CDR1 is SGHTA, CDR2 FQGNSA, per germline. This CDR3 region has 17 residues. The CDR3, as DNA: TGTGCCAGCAGCTTAGGGCCCGGAGGAGGGGACCAAGAGACCCAGTACTTC. Translation: CASSLGPGGGDQETQYF. The full variable domain, with the rest looked up from reference TRBV7-2 and TRBJ2-5, is GAGVSQSPSNKVTEKGKDVELRCDPISGHTALYWYRQSLGQGLEFLIYFQGNSAPDKSGLPSDRFSAERTGGSVSTLTIQRTQQEDSAVYLCASSLGPGGGDQETQYFGPGTRLLVL.

This clone occurred a few times. The chain uses TRBV4-2 and TRBJ1-2; maybe TRBD1 (5 bases). Between the trimmed V and J ends, which lost 4 bases and 3 bases, there was a span of 9 bases. Germline-derived CDR1 and CDR2 are LGHNA and YNFKEQ. The length of the CDR3 is 13 residues. DNA for the CDR3: TGTGCCAGCAGCCCCCGGGGCCACTATGGCTACACCTTC. Translating it yields CASSPRGHYGYTF.

The table lists this clone with a few counts. The V call is TRBV28, the J call TRBJ2-6; D uncertain. V was pared by 5 bases and J by 0 bases, with 5 bases between. This CDR3 has 14 amino acids. Germline V gene lookup returns CDR1 MDHEN and CDR2 SYDVKM. The CDR3 DNA is TGTGCCAGCAGTACTATCTCTGGGGCCAACGTCCTGACTTTC. Translated, it gives CASSTISGANVLTF.